This TCR beta chain derives from a study of blood T cell repertoires in COVID-19. Overall study: Sites in the United States, Italy and Spain provided acute and convalescent COVID-19 samples.

CDR3 length equals 15 residues. Looked up from germline, CDR1 is SQVTM and CDR2 is ANQGSEA. Trimming left V 1 base short and J 3 bases short, with 16 bases between. Method: immunoSEQ multiplex PCR; TCRdb's copy keeps in-frame clones and lacks some. The sample has approximately 240,000 clones; under 85% are singletons. This chain connects TRBV29-1 to TRBJ2-7; maybe TRBD1 (6 bases). What was sequenced was peripheral blood. The receptor's source is a woman between 40 and 55 years old with active or convalescent COVID-19. CDR3 nucleotide sequence: TGCAGCGTTGAAGGGCAAGGGACATTCCTCTACGAGCAGTACTTC. This codes for CSVEGQGTFLYEQYF.